The T cell receptor (beta chain) under discussion was sequenced for a study of control samples from healthy donors and cancer patients. Profiling relied on immunoSEQ multiplex PCR, and the TCRdb table lists in-frame clones only, not all of them. This table has approximately 24,000 clones, more than 75% appearing once. The CDR3 length is 14 residues. The gene calls are TRBV21-1 and TRBJ1-2. TRBV21-1 corresponds to a pseudogene. The specimen was PBMCs. This TCR came from a man in his 60s with colorectal cancer. The CDR3 sequence is CARPLRQANYGYTF. The CDR3 region has the DNA TGTGCCAGACCCCTAAGGCAAGCTAACTATGGCTACACCTTC.